One and the same sample provided the 25 T cell receptor beta chains below, sequenced in a study of blood T cell repertoires in COVID-19. Assay used: immunoSEQ multiplex PCR; TCRdb lists only in-frame clones, some missing. The table has some 50,000 clones, roughly 87% seen once. Sequencing was performed on peripheral blood. The receptors were sampled from a middle-aged man with active COVID-19.

Written as DNA, the CDR3 is TGCGCCAGCAGTGAGCCAGGCGACTATGGCTACACCTTC. This codes for CASSEPGDYGYTF. This chain uses TRBV10-1 with TRBJ1-2; D is ambiguous. The CDR3 contains 13 residues. Germline values: CDR1 WNHNN, CDR2 SYGVQD (reference sequence). V was cut by 2 bases and J by 3 bases, with 7 bases left in between.

The rearrangement links TRBV18 to TRBJ2-2, with TRBD2 identical over 10 bases. Germline V gene data show CDR1 as KGHSH and CDR2 as LQKENI. The CDR3 extends over 15 amino acids. V shed 6 bases, J shed 1 base, and the junction held 2 bases outside the gene matches. The CDR3 region has the DNA TGTGCCAGCTCCCTAGCGGGGGAGAACACCGGGGAGCTGTTTTTT. This sequence encodes CASSLAGENTGELFF.

The chain uses TRBV3-1 (or the pseudogene TRBV3-2) and TRBJ2-1, with 9 bases lining up with TRBD2. V shed 6 bases and J 8 bases; nucleotides not matched to a gene: 11. Germline V gene sequence: CDR1 LGHDT, CDR2 YNNKEL (reference sequence). This CDR3 is built from 15 residues. The CDR3 region has the DNA TGTGCCAGCAGGCCGATCGGTAGCGGGAGTCATGAGCAGTTCTTC. This gives the protein CASRPIGSGSHEQFF.

The chain carries TRBV4-3 and TRBJ2-2, with 8 bases identical to TRBD1. The V and J ends lost 2 bases and 6 bases, in that order; junction bases with no gene match: 5. In germline, CDR1 is LGHNA, CDR2 YSLEER. The CDR3 has 15 residues. CDR3 sequence reads: CASSQTDRAPGELFF. Written as DNA, the CDR3 is TGCGCCAGCAGCCAAACGGACAGGGCCCCCGGGGAGCTGTTTTTT.

The V gene is TRBV5-1, the J gene TRBJ1-4; TRBD1 aligns across 7 bases. The J segment lost 5 bases and the V segment lost 0 bases, leaving 4 bases of the junction unmatched. CDR1 SGHRS and CDR2 YFSETQ come from the germline V gene. The CDR3 runs to 15 residues. The chain's CDR3 is CASSLVQGRNEKLFF. DNA of the CDR3: TGCGCCAGCAGCTTGGTACAGGGGCGGAATGAAAAACTGTTTTTT.

The V call is TRBV4-3, the J call TRBJ2-3, with 11 bases identical to TRBD2. The germline gives CDR1 LGHNA, CDR2 YSLEER. Unmatched junction bases numbered 10, after V lost 2 bases and J lost 6 bases. The CDR3 loop spans 17 amino acids. CDR3 amino acids: CASSQIPTSGVADTQYF. The CDR3, as DNA: TGCGCCAGCAGCCAAATCCCGACTAGCGGGGTTGCGGATACGCAGTATTTT.

The chain couples TRBV24-1 to TRBJ2-5, with 9 bases identical to TRBD1. Per the germline V gene, CDR1 is KGHDR and CDR2 is SFDVKD. The CDR3 runs to 16 residues. V lost 4 bases to trimming and J lost 4 bases; unmatched junction nucleotides: 9. CDR3 nucleotides: TGTGCCACCAGTGAGGGTGGGACAGGGAGACTAGAGACCCAGTACTTC. Its protein is CATSEGGTGRLETQYF.

The CDR3 DNA is TGTGCCAGCAGCAAGAGGGGGGGTCGGAGCGAGCAGTACTTC. Its translation is CASSKRGGRSEQYF. V and J are TRBV13 and TRBJ2-7; the D gene is possibly TRBD2 (7 bases). Trimming stripped 5 bases from V and 6 bases from J, with 17 bases between. The CDR3 runs 14 residues. From germline, CDR1 is PRHDT and CDR2 FYEKMQ (reference sequence).

This chain uses TRBV5-1 with TRBJ1-3; D gene uncertain. V shed 0 bases and J shed 0 bases, with 7 bases lying between them. This CDR3 is 15 amino acids long. Germline V gene sequence: CDR1 SGHRS, CDR2 YFSETQ. The CDR3 DNA reads as TGCGCCAGCAGCTTGGCGCGGAACTCTGGAAACACCATATATTTT. As protein: CASSLARNSGNTIYF.

In DNA form, the CDR3 reads TGTGCCAGCAGCGGTCGGGGGGGACCCTACGAGCAGTACTTC. Residues: CASSGRGGPYEQYF. The rearrangement uses TRBV7-2 and TRBJ2-7; TRBD2 agrees at 8 bases. CDR1 is SGHTA and CDR2 is FQGNSA in the germline V gene. V gave up 5 bases and J gave up 2 bases; unmatched junction bases: 5. The CDR3 length is 14 residues.

This chain connects TRBV27 to TRBJ1-1; 8 bases align to TRBD1. The germline V gene has CDR1 MNHEY and CDR2 SMNVEV (reference sequence). The length of the CDR3 is 12 residues. J lost 7 bases, V lost 5 bases, and 3 bases had no gene match. CDR3 nucleotides: TGTGCCAGCAGTCTAGGACAGGGTGAAGCTTTCTTT. Translated: CASSLGQGEAFF.

This clone is medium-sized in the sample. CDR3 sequence reads: CASRSRGLHGYTF. CDR3 nucleotides: TGTGCCAGCAGGTCTAGGGGGCTTCATGGCTACACCTTC. V is TRBV27 and J is TRBJ1-2; 7 nucleotides line up with TRBD1. After removal of 6 bases from V and 6 bases from J, the junction contained 7 bases not matched to a gene. The CDR3 loop spans 13 amino acids. CDR1 and CDR2 from the germline V gene are MNHEY and SMNVEV (reference sequence).

The CDR3 region is CASSPGGGRLVEETQYF. DNA for the CDR3: TGCGCCAGCAGCCCCGGGGGGGGTAGACTAGTGGAAGAGACCCAGTACTTC. The chain has TRBV5-1 and TRBJ2-5; 8 bases agree with TRBD2. V lost 4 bases to trimming and J lost 3 bases; unmatched junction nucleotides: 14. The CDR3 length is 17 residues. From germline, CDR1 is SGHRS and CDR2 YFSETQ.

V is TRBV11-1 and J is TRBJ2-3; the match to TRBD2 covers 12 bases. Germline assignment: CDR1 SGHAT and CDR2 FQDESV (reference sequence). The junction had 5 bases not matched to a gene; V was cut back by 5 bases and J by 5 bases. This CDR3 contains 15 residues. The DNA of the CDR3 is TGTGCCAGCAGCCCGCCGACTAGCGGGAGAGATACGCAGTATTTT. Translation: CASSPPTSGRDTQYF.

A single count supports this clone. The V gene is TRBV4-1, the J gene TRBJ1-5, with TRBD1 matching over 12 bases. V dropped 4 bases and J dropped 0; count of bases not matched to a gene: 1. The CDR3 has 16 amino acids. Germline V CDR1 and CDR2: MGHRA, YSYEKL. The CDR3 sequence is CASSLGQGASNQPQHF. As DNA, the CDR3 is TGCGCCAGCAGCCTGGGACAGGGGGCTAGCAATCAGCCCCAGCATTTT.

This chain joins TRBV4-3 and TRBJ2-3; D is perhaps TRBD2 (5 bases). Per germline, CDR1 LGHNA and CDR2 YSLEER. The CDR3 consists of 14 residues. With 0 bases removed from V and 7 bases from J, the gap between germline ends came to 11 bases. CDR3 residues: CASSQDEGGYTQYF. The CDR3 DNA follows: TGCGCCAGCAGCCAAGATGAGGGTGGGTATACGCAGTATTTT.

The V call is TRBV27, the J call TRBJ1-1, with D possibly matching TRBD1 (5 bases). The CDR3 contains 13 residues. V was clipped by 4 bases and J by 1 base, with 7 bases between them. The germline V gene has CDR1 MNHEY and CDR2 SMNVEV (reference sequence). The CDR3 nucleotides read TGTGCCAGCAGTTCACAGGAGAACACTGAAGCTTTCTTT. Its translation is CASSSQENTEAFF.

The rearrangement joins TRBV7-9 to TRBJ2-3, with D possibly matching TRBD1 (5 bases). This CDR3 is built from 15 residues. Germline lookup yields CDR1 SEHNR and CDR2 FQNEAQ (reference sequence). Between the trimmed V and J ends, which lost 2 bases and 1 base, there was a span of 10 bases. CDR3 bases: TGTGCCAGCAGCTTATCCTCGACAGGCACAGATACGCAGTATTTT. Protein sequence: CASSLSSTGTDTQYF.

V gene TRBV10-1 combines with J gene TRBJ2-1; the D gene is possibly TRBD2 (5 bases). Germline-derived CDR1 and CDR2 are WNHNN and SYGVQD (reference sequence). The CDR3 consists of 15 residues. Trimming shortened V by 5 bases and J by 6 bases, and 17 bases separated the two germline ends. The CDR3 loop is CASSCDPLDFNEQFF. Written as DNA, the CDR3 is TGCGCCAGCAGTTGTGACCCACTAGACTTCAATGAGCAGTTCTTC.

The chain uses TRBV24-1 and TRBJ2-1; 7 bases align to TRBD2. The V gene end was trimmed by 3 bases and the J gene end by 2 bases; junction bases not matched to a gene: 6. The germline V gene has CDR1 KGHDR and CDR2 SFDVKD. This CDR3 spans 16 amino acids. CDR3 in amino acids: CATSDPAGRAYNEQFF. In DNA, the CDR3 is TGTGCCACCAGTGATCCAGCGGGGAGGGCCTACAATGAGCAGTTCTTC.

The rearrangement uses TRBV9 and TRBJ2-1; 9 bases match TRBD2. After removal of 2 bases from V and 15 bases from J, the junction contained 3 bases not matched to a gene. Germline loops: CDR1 SGDLS, CDR2 YYNGEE. The CDR3 is 11 amino acids. The CDR3: CASSVAGGLFF. CDR3 coding DNA: TGTGCCAGCAGCGTGGCGGGGGGGTTGTTCTTC.

The chain combines TRBV3-1 (or the pseudogene TRBV3-2) with TRBJ1-1, with TRBD1 matching 7 bases. The CDR3 spans 13 residues. Germline CDR1 LGHDT, CDR2 YNNKEL (reference sequence). V gave up 1 base and J gave up 9 bases; unmatched junction bases: 5. CDR3: CASSQVRGRKAFF. In nucleotides, the CDR3 is TGTGCCAGCAGCCAAGTCAGGGGGAGGAAAGCTTTCTTT.

The chain joins TRBV21-1 to TRBJ2-7; TRBD2, as called in the table, went unchecked against the DNA. TRBV21-1 is termed a pseudogene. The CDR3 contains 16 residues. Here the CDR3 DNA reads TGTGCCAGCAGCAAAGAGGCTTTTCGGAGGAATTACGAGCAGTACTTC. Its protein product is CASSKEAFRRNYEQYF.

The CDR3 sequence is CARSRSVSTDTQYF. CDR3 sequence (DNA): TGTGCCAGAAGCCGGAGCGTCAGCACAGATACGCAGTATTTT. J is TRBJ2-3 and V is TRBV5-3, with D unclear. TRBV5-3 is annotated as an ORF whose role is uncertain. V gave up 4 bases and J gave up 0 bases, with 9 bases separating them. The CDR3 runs to 14 residues.

V gene TRBV4-1 combines with J gene TRBJ2-7; 7 positions agree with TRBD2. With V trimmed by 1 base and J by 5 bases, 5 bases remained unmatched. Germline CDR1 MGHRA, CDR2 YSYEKL. The CDR3 loop spans 14 amino acids. The CDR3 sequence is CASSQGKGRDEQYF. The CDR3 DNA reads TGCGCCAGCAGCCAAGGAAAAGGGAGGGACGAGCAGTACTTC.